This T cell receptor beta chain was retrieved from a study of blood T cells in healthy people across ages. Trimming took off 1 base at V and 3 bases at J, with 15 bases between the two ends. Germline V CDR1 and CDR2: KGHSY, FQNENV. The CDR3 consists of 16 residues. Note on this clonotype: The target antigen is unknown.

Isolation per sample recovered at least 7 million PBMCs. A second about 6 to 12 cycle PCR used barcoded and J-beta primers. Every cDNA molecule carried a tag from a template-switch adaptor bearing 12 random nucleotides. From each sample, at least 3 million paired-end reads containing CDR3 were obtained. TCRdb re-analysed the 5' RACE reads in MiXCR, keeping a single row per CDR3 protein. The sample includes around 800,000 distinct CDR3 sequences, approximately 44% of them seen just once. Study results and limitations: Samples with more naive T cells showed higher observed beta diversity.

This TCR was recovered from a man between 60 and 75 years old in good health. The sequenced sample consisted of blood. The chain recombines TRBV16 with TRBJ1-2; D perhaps matches TRBD1 (6 bases). The DNA of the CDR3 is TGTGCCAGCAGCCAATACTCGGGGGCTAGTGACTATGGCTACACCTTC. Translated, it gives CASSQYSGASDYGYTF. Filled out from reference TRBV16 and TRBJ1-2, the complete variable domain reads GEEVAQTPKHLVRGEGQKAKLYCAPIKGHSYVFWYQQVLKNEFKFLISFQNENVFDETGMPKERFSAKCLPNSPCSLEIQATKLEDSAVYFCASSQYSGASDYGYTFGSGTRLTVV.